This passage covers 29 T cell receptor beta chains from one sample sequenced in a study of T-cell memory formation after mild COVID-19. TCRdb re-analysed the 5' RACE reads in MiXCR, keeping a single row per CDR3 protein. The data contain 550,000 to 700,000 distinct CDR3 sequences, roughly 17% of them singletons. Material for sequencing was PBMCs or a T cell subset sorted from them (not recorded which). The receptors originated from an adult woman who had mild COVID-19 (a few samples of this study predate the infection). Cell type and time point are not known.

This clonotype was counted only a few times. The CDR3 DNA sequence: TGCGCCAGCAGCCAAGGTCAAGGGGGGCAAGAGACCCAGTACTTC. As protein: CASSQGQGGQETQYF. V is TRBV4-1 and J is TRBJ2-5; D assignment may be TRBD1 or TRBD2 (6 bases each). Trimming removed 1 base at V and 2 bases at J, with 11 bases between. CDR1 is MGHRA, CDR2 YSYEKL, per germline. This CDR3 contains 15 residues.

V gene TRBV3-1 combines with J gene TRBJ2-1, with 11 bases that match TRBD2. The germline gives CDR1 LGHDT, CDR2 YNNKEL (reference sequence). This CDR3 has 16 residues. V shed 4 bases, J shed 2 bases, and the junction held 4 bases outside the gene matches. The CDR3 sequence: CASSPRTSGPYNEQFF. For the CDR3, the DNA is TGTGCCAGCAGCCCACGGACTAGCGGGCCCTACAATGAGCAGTTCTTC.

The J gene is TRBJ2-1, the V gene TRBV6-5, with TRBD1 matching 8 bases. V shed 6 bases, J shed 7 bases, and the junction held 14 bases outside the gene matches. CDR3 length equals 16 residues. Germline V gene data show CDR1 as MNHEY and CDR2 as SVGAGI. CDR3 region: CASSRRPGQGRNEQFF. In DNA, the CDR3 is TGTGCCAGCAGCCGGCGCCCAGGACAGGGTAGAAATGAGCAGTTCTTC.

The sample holds many counts of this clonotype. The chain has TRBV10-3 and TRBJ2-5, with D uncertain. CDR3 size: 17 residues. Germline V gives CDR1 ENHRY, CDR2 SYGVKD. V lost 0 bases, J lost 4 bases, and 18 bases lay in between. In DNA, the CDR3 is TGTGCCATCAGTGAGTCAACTAACACGAGACTTGGAGAGACCCAGTACTTC. Encoded protein: CAISESTNTRLGETQYF.

This clonotype was observed a few times. The chain joins TRBV7-9 to TRBJ2-1; D remains unclear. This CDR3 has 16 residues. Deletions cut 1 base from V and 3 bases from J, with 13 bases between. Germline V gives CDR1 SEHNR, CDR2 FQNEAQ (reference sequence). CDR3 coding DNA: TGTGCCAGCAGCTTAGTTGGTGGCGGTGACTACAATGAGCAGTTCTTC. Protein product: CASSLVGGGDYNEQFF.

The DNA of the CDR3 is TGTGCCAGCAGCTTAGGGCGGGGTCGGGCAAATGAGCAGTTCTTC. Translated: CASSLGRGRANEQFF. The rearrangement links TRBV7-9 to TRBJ2-1; D possibly corresponds to TRBD2 (6 bases). V dropped 1 base and J dropped 7 bases, with 14 bases sitting between them. CDR1 and CDR2 from the germline V gene are SEHNR and FQNEAQ (reference sequence). This CDR3 is built from 15 residues.

This rearrangement joins TRBV7-9 to TRBJ1-2, with no clear D. The CDR3 loop spans 12 amino acids. CDR1 and CDR2 from the germline V gene are SEHNR and FQNEAQ (reference sequence). Trimming cost V 1 base and J 7 bases, with 7 bases left between them. CDR3 nucleotides: TGTGCCAGCAGCTTAGGGGCAGCTGGCTACACCTTC. Protein product: CASSLGAAGYTF.

This clonotype was detected only a few times. The chain couples TRBV7-9 to TRBJ2-3; the match to TRBD2 covers 8 bases. Germline CDR1 reads SEHNR; CDR2 reads FQNEAQ (reference sequence). V shed 5 bases, J shed 6 bases, and the junction held 7 bases outside the gene matches. This CDR3 is built from 14 residues. The CDR3 DNA follows: TGTGCCAGCAGCCCTAGCGGGCAGGGCGATACGCAGTATTTT. It codes for CASSPSGQGDTQYF.

This rearrangement joins TRBV7-9 to TRBJ2-1; perhaps TRBD1 as D (5 bases). The CDR3 has 14 amino acids. V was clipped by 5 bases and J by 3 bases, with 11 bases between them. The germline V gene has CDR1 SEHNR and CDR2 FQNEAQ (reference sequence). CDR3 protein: CASSHTQGYNEQFF. In DNA form, the CDR3 reads TGTGCCAGCAGCCACACGCAGGGCTACAATGAGCAGTTCTTC.

The genes are TRBV19 and TRBJ1-1; D gene uncertain. This CDR3 region has 16 residues. V was pared by 3 bases and J by 0 bases, with 14 bases between. Per germline, CDR1 LNHDA and CDR2 SQIVND (reference sequence). CDR3 coding DNA: TGTGCCAGTAGTATGGGAGAATACCCTATGAACACTGAAGCTTTCTTT. This gives the protein CASSMGEYPMNTEAFF.

This clonotype was seen repeatedly, ten times or more. The J gene is TRBJ2-1, the V gene TRBV24-1; 9 positions agree with TRBD1. There are 16 residues in the CDR3. V lost 4 bases to trimming and J lost 12 bases; unmatched junction nucleotides: 15. The germline CDR1 and CDR2 sequences are KGHDR and SFDVKD. In nucleotides, the CDR3 is TGTGCCACCAGTGAGCTAGGACAGGGGAGGTCTTCCGGGCAGTTCTTC. This encodes CATSELGQGRSSGQFF.

V and J are TRBV20-1 and TRBJ2-7, with TRBD1 matching over 8 bases. Germline CDR1 and CDR2: DFQATT and SNEGSKA (reference sequence). V lost 6 bases to trimming and J lost 3 bases; unmatched junction nucleotides: 4. The CDR3 has 12 residues. The CDR3 region is CSATDRGYEQYF. The DNA for the CDR3 is TGCAGTGCCACTGACAGGGGCTACGAGCAGTACTTC.

This clonotype was picked up a small number of times. The rearrangement links TRBV4-2 to TRBJ2-1, with D perhaps TRBD1 or TRBD2 (5 bases each). This CDR3 has 12 residues. Germline V gene lookup returns CDR1 LGHNA and CDR2 YNFKEQ. V was clipped by 2 bases and J by 9 bases, with 8 bases between them. CDR3 protein: CASSQWGTEQFF. CDR3 in DNA: TGTGCCAGCAGCCAATGGGGGACTGAGCAGTTCTTC.

This clonotype was recorded a few times. This rearrangement joins TRBV9 to TRBJ2-7; D not resolved. V lost 0 bases to trimming and J lost 7 bases, with 8 bases between them. Germline values: CDR1 SGDLS, CDR2 YYNGEE. The CDR3 has 12 residues. CDR3: CASSVGIGEQYF. Here the CDR3 DNA reads TGTGCCAGCAGCGTAGGGATAGGGGAGCAGTACTTC.

This clonotype was recorded many times. V is TRBV5-1 and J is TRBJ2-3, with 12 nucleotides matching TRBD2. The CDR3 extends over 14 amino acids. The trim removed 4 bases at V and 5 bases at J, leaving 2 bases unmatched. The germline V gene has CDR1 SGHRS and CDR2 YFSETQ. CDR3 residues: CASSPGLAGDTQYF. CDR3 nucleotides: TGCGCCAGCAGCCCGGGACTAGCGGGAGATACGCAGTATTTT.

This clonotype occurred a few times. V and J are TRBV5-1 and TRBJ1-5, with D uncertain. Deletions cut 5 bases from V and 4 bases from J, with 16 bases between. Per the germline V gene, CDR1 is SGHRS and CDR2 is YFSETQ. There are 15 residues in the CDR3. For the CDR3, the DNA is TGCGCCAGCAGATTGATGACGGGAAAAAATCAGCCCCAGCATTTT. Protein: CASRLMTGKNQPQHF.

This clonotype was observed a handful of times. This sequence joins TRBV5-5 and TRBJ2-1; D remains ambiguous. This CDR3 region has 14 residues. Trimming shortened V by 2 bases and J by 6 bases, and 12 bases separated the two germline ends. Germline V CDR1 and CDR2: SGHKS, YYEKEE (reference sequence). The CDR3 nucleotides read TGTGCCAGCAGCTTAGTTACGATAGGCAATGAGCAGTTCTTC. Translation gives CASSLVTIGNEQFF.

This clonotype was detected only a few times. The chain uses TRBV5-1 and TRBJ2-6; 7 bases match TRBD1. The CDR3 loop spans 21 amino acids. The V gene's germline CDR1 is SGHRS and CDR2 YFSETQ. The V and J ends lost 6 bases and 0 bases, in that order; junction bases with no gene match: 21. CDR3 in amino acids: CASNTDRWSSGPSSGANVLTF. CDR3 in DNA: TGCGCCAGCAACACGGACAGGTGGAGCTCTGGGCCCAGCTCTGGGGCCAACGTCCTGACTTTC.

This clonotype was detected many times. The chain uses TRBV12-3 or TRBV12-4 and TRBJ1-2; 12 bases are a match to TRBD1. Trimming removed 4 bases from V and 5 bases from J; junction bases left unmatched: 5. This CDR3 spans 15 amino acids. CDR3 amino acids: CASSSGTGGAYGYTF. DNA of the CDR3: TGTGCCAGCAGTTCTGGGACAGGGGGCGCTTATGGCTACACCTTC.

The J gene is TRBJ2-7, the V gene TRBV16, with a weak D call TRBD2 (6 bases). The V end lost 7 bases, the J end lost 3 bases, and 16 bases lay between the germline ends. CDR1 KGHSY and CDR2 FQNENV come from the germline V gene. The CDR3 runs to 14 residues. DNA of the CDR3: TGTGCCAGCACGGGGAGGCAAGGGTTCTACGAGCAGTACTTC. This translates into CASTGRQGFYEQYF.

This clonotype was observed at least ten times. The chain combines TRBV2 with TRBJ1-5; tentatively, D is TRBD1 (5 bases). The CDR3 loop spans 13 amino acids. Deletions cut 6 bases from V and 1 base from J, with 7 bases between. The germline V gene encodes CDR1 SNHLY and CDR2 FYNNEI. Here the CDR3 DNA reads TGTGCCAGCAGGGGGGACAGCAATCAGCCCCAGCATTTT. This codes for CASRGDSNQPQHF.

This clonotype was observed a handful of times. The chain joins TRBV5-4 to TRBJ2-6; D is uncertain. The V and J ends lost 1 base and 2 bases respectively, with 10 bases between them. Germline V lookup: CDR1 SGHNT, CDR2 YYREEE (reference sequence). The CDR3 runs to 16 residues. The CDR3 DNA sequence: TGTGCCAGCAGCTTGTGGGGTTCCGCTGGGGCCAACGTCCTGACTTTC. Its translation is CASSLWGSAGANVLTF.

The rearrangement uses TRBV7-9 and TRBJ2-7; TRBD2 matches 9 bases. This CDR3 has 15 amino acids. The V gene's germline CDR1 is SEHNR and CDR2 FQNEAQ (reference sequence). The V and J ends lost 1 base and 6 bases, in that order; junction bases with no gene match: 7. This chain's CDR3 is CASSLGSGRRLEQYF. DNA for the CDR3: TGTGCCAGCAGCTTAGGGAGCGGGAGGAGGCTCGAGCAGTACTTC.

This chain links TRBV12-3 or TRBV12-4 with TRBJ2-5; D is unresolved. Deletions cut 6 bases from V and 4 bases from J, with 9 bases between. CDR3 length equals 12 residues. The CDR3 region has the DNA TGTGCCAGCAGATCCCATAGAGAGACCCAGTACTTC. It encodes CASRSHRETQYF.

The chain combines TRBV7-8 with TRBJ2-1; 8 bases line up with TRBD1. Germline assignment: CDR1 SGHVS and CDR2 FQNEAQ. The CDR3 spans 15 residues. With V trimmed by 2 bases and J by 4 bases, 4 bases remained unmatched. In nucleotides, the CDR3 is TGTGCCAGCAGCTTATCGGGACAGGTATACAATGAGCAGTTCTTC. This codes for CASSLSGQVYNEQFF.

The chain has TRBV5-5 and TRBJ1-1; unclear D gene. V was cut by 4 bases and J by 11 bases, with 24 bases left in between. The CDR3 contains 15 residues. Germline V gives CDR1 SGHKS, CDR2 YYEKEE (reference sequence). As DNA, the CDR3 is TGTGCCAGCAGCCTTCATACGAGGGTAAATGGGCCGGCTTTCTTT. Amino acid sequence: CASSLHTRVNGPAFF.

The chain couples TRBV12-3 or TRBV12-4 to TRBJ2-3; 8 bases line up with TRBD1. Trimming cost V 5 bases and J 5 bases; bases outside gene matches: 6. CDR3 size: 14 residues. The DNA for the CDR3 is TGTGCCAGCAGTCGGACAGGGACTGAAGATACGCAGTATTTT. This sequence encodes CASSRTGTEDTQYF.

This clonotype showed up many times. This chain connects TRBV9 to TRBJ2-3, with 7 bases identical to TRBD2. The CDR3 spans 13 residues. Germline assignment: CDR1 SGDLS and CDR2 YYNGEE. The junction had 8 bases not matched to a gene; V was cut back by 5 bases and J by 8 bases. The CDR3 sequence: CASRGGDAVTQYF. The CDR3 DNA follows: TGTGCCAGCAGGGGGGGGGATGCAGTTACGCAGTATTTT.

This clonotype was found a few times. The V call is TRBV5-1, the J call TRBJ2-1; 7 bases agree with TRBD2. J gave up 7 bases and V 1 base, and 14 bases lay outside the gene matches. CDR3 size: 17 residues. Germline CDR1 is SGHRS and CDR2 is YFSETQ. The CDR3 nucleotides are TGCGCCAGCAGCTTGTTTGCCGGACTAGTTGTCGGAAATGAGCAGTTCTTC. Translated, it gives CASSLFAGLVVGNEQFF.